This T cell receptor beta chain comes out of a study of OX40 agonist ivuxolimab in advanced cancers. This clone was detected only once. Produced via immunoSEQ multiplex PCR; TCRdb's table is partial and in-frame only. The sample shows tens of thousands of clones, approximately 83% of them seen only once. With 5 bases removed from V and 1 base from J, the gap between germline ends came to 9 bases. Germline V gene lookup returns CDR1 SGHRS and CDR2 YFSETQ. The CDR3 is made up of 14 amino acids. The chain employs TRBV5-1 and TRBJ1-4; D remains unclear. The origin of this receptor is an adult with an advanced solid tumor such as melanoma, head and neck, liver or kidney cancer. Here the sequenced sample was CD4+ or CD8+ T cells sorted from blood, taken in a trial of the OX40 agonist ivuxolimab. The CDR3 coding sequence is TGCGCCAGCAGGACCGACGGAACTAATGAAAAACTGTTTTTT. This sequence encodes CASRTDGTNEKLFF.